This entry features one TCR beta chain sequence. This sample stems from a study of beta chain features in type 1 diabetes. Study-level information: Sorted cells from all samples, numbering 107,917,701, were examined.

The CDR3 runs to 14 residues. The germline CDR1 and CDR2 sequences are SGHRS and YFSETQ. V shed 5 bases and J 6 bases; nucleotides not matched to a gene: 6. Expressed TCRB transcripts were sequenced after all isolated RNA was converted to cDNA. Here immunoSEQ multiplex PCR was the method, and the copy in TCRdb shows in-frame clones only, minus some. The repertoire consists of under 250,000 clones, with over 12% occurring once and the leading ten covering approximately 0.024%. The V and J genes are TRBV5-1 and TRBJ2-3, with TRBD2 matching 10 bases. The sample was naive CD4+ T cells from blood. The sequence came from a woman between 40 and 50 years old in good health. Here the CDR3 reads CASSPSGGVDTQYF. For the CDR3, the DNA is TGCGCCAGCAGTCCCAGCGGGGGGGTCGATACGCAGTATTTT. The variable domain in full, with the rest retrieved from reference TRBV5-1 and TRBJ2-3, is KAGVTQTPRYLIKTRGQQVTLSCSPISGHRSVSWYQQTPGQGLQFLFEYFSETQRNKGNFPGRFSGRQFSNSRSEMNVSTLELGDSALYLCASSPSGGVDTQYFGPGTRLTVL.